This T cell receptor (beta chain) was captured in a study of CD8 T cells in Susac syndrome. Random hexamers primed reverse transcription of about 0.5 to 1 ug RNA. The method of amplification for TCR beta CDR3 was immunoSEQ multiplex PCR, covering 54 Vbeta and 13 Jbeta. Each CDR3 protein is one row after TCRdb ran MiXCR on the immunoSEQ multiplex PCR reads. The sample includes 150,000 to 160,000 distinct CDR3 sequences, about 94% seen only once; the top ten take about 0.19%. Concerning this clonotype itself: Its target is not known.

The CDR3 totals 13 residues. Trimming at V came to 4 bases and at J to 10 bases, leaving 7 bases not matched to a gene. Germline CDR1 LGHDT, CDR2 YNNKEL (reference sequence). The study, taken as a whole, reports: The study acknowledged a relatively small number of individuals in its TCR sequencing and HLA analysis.

CD8+ and CD4+ T cells from blood underwent TCR beta sequencing, which was carried out in a high-throughput format. The chain links TRBV3-1 to TRBJ2-1; 7 nucleotides line up with TRBD1. The sequence was collected from a human donor with multiple sclerosis. The sample taken for sequencing was CD8+ T cells from PBMCs. The chain's CDR3 is CASSPNRGGEQFF. The CDR3 region has the DNA TGTGCCAGCAGCCCAAACAGGGGTGGGGAGCAGTTCTTC.